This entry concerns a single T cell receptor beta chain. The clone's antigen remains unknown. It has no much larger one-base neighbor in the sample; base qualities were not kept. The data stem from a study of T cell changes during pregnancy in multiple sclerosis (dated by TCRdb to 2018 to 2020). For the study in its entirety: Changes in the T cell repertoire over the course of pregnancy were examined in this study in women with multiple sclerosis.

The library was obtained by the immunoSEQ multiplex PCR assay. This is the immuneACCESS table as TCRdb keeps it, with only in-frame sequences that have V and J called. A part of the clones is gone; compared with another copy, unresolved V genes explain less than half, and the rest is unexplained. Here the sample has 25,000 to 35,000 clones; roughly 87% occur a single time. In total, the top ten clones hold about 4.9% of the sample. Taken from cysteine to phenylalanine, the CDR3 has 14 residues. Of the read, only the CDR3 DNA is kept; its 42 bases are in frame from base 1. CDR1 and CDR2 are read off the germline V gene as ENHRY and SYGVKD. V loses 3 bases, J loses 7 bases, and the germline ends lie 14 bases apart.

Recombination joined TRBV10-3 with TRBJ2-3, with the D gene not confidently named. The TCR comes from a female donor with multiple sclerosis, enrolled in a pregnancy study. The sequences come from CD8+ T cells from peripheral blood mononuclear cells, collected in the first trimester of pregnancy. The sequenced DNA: TGTGCCATCAGTGAAGGTCCGACTCAAAATACGCAGTATTTT. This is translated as CAISEGPTQNTQYF.